This entry is about one T cell receptor beta chain. V shed 4 bases and J shed 3 bases, with 13 bases lying between them. There are 14 residues in the CDR3. CDR1 and CDR2 (germline): SGHRS, YFSETQ. This specimen comes from a study of T cells in localized non-small cell lung cancer. This table comes from immunoSEQ multiplex PCR, and its TCRdb copy is limited to in-frame clones, with some not included. Among tens of thousands of clones listed, around 89% were seen once. The chain recombines TRBV5-1 with TRBJ1-2; D is undetermined. The sequence was obtained from a woman aged 40-69 years with stage III lung adenocarcinoma. The sample consisted of peripheral blood mononuclear cells, taken before any cancer treatment. The CDR3 loop reads CASSPLTPDYGYTF. As DNA, the CDR3 is TGCGCCAGCAGCCCCCTGACTCCCGACTATGGCTACACCTTC.